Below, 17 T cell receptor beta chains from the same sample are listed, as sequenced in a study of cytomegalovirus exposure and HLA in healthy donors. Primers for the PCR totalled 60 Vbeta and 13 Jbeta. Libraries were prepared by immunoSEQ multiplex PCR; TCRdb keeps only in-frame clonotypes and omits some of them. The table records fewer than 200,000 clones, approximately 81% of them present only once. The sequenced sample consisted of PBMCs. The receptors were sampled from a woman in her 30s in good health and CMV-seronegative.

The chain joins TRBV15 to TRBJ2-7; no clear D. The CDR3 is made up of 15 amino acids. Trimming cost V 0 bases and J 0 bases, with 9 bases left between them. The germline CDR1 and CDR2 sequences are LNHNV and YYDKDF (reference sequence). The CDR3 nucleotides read TGTGCCACCAGCAGAGATTGGCGGATCTCCTACGAGCAGTACTTC. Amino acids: CATSRDWRISYEQYF.

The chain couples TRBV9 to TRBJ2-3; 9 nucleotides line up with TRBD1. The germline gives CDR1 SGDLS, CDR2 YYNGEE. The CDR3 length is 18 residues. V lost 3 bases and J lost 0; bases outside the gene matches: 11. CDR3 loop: CASSAGTGNGWSTDTQYF. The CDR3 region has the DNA TGTGCCAGCAGCGCCGGGACAGGGAACGGGTGGAGCACAGATACGCAGTATTTT.

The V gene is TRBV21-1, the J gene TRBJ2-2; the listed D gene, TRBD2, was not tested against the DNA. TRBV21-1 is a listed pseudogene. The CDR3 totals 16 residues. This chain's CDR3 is CASTEREGRGTGELFF. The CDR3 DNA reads TGTGCCAGCACGGAGCGGGAGGGCCGGGGCACCGGGGAGCTGTTTTTT.

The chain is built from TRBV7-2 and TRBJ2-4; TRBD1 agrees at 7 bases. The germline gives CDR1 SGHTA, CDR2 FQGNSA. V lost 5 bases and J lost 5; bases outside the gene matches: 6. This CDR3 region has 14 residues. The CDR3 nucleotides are TGTGCCAGCAGCGTTTCGACAGGGCAAAACATTCAGTACTTC. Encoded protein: CASSVSTGQNIQYF.

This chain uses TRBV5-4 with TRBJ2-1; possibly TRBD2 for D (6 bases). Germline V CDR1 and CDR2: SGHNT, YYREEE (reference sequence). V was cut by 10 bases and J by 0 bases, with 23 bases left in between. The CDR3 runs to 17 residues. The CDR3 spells CAYQSGSGYYSYNEQFF. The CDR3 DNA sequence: TGTGCCTACCAGTCGGGTAGCGGATACTACTCCTACAATGAGCAGTTCTTC.

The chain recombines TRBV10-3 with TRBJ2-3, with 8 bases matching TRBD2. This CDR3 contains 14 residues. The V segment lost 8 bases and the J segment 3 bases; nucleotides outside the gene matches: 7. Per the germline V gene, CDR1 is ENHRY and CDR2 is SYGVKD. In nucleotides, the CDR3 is TGTGCCATCCAGGGGACTAGTGGAACAGATACGCAGTATTTT. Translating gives CAIQGTSGTDTQYF.

CDR3 residues: CASSGQGSHEQYF. CDR3 sequence (DNA): TGTGCCAGCAGTGGTCAGGGGAGCCACGAGCAGTACTTC. The chain combines TRBV25-1 with TRBJ2-7; D may be TRBD1 (6 bases). The CDR3 extends over 13 amino acids. V was cut by 4 bases and J by 5 bases, with 12 bases left in between. Germline CDR1 MGHDK, CDR2 SYGVNS.

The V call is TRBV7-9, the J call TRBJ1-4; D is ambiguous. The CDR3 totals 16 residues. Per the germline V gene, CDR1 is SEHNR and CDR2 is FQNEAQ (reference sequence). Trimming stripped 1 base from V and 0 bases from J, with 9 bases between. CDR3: CASSLGPPATNEKLFF. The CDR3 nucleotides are TGTGCCAGCAGCTTAGGTCCGCCAGCAACTAATGAAAAACTGTTTTTT.

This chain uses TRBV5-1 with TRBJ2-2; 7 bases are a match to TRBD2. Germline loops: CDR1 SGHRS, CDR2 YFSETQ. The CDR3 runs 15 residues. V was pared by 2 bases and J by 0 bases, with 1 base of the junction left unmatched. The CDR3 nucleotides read TGCGCCAGCAGCTTCGGGACTACGAACACCGGGGAGCTGTTTTTT. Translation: CASSFGTTNTGELFF.

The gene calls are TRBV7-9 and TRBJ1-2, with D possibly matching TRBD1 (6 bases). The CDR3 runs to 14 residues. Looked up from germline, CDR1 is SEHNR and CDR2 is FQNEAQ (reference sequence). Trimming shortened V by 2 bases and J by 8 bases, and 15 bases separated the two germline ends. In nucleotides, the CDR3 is TGTGCCAGCAGCTTAACAGGGTCGGTTGAGGGCTACACCTTC. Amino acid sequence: CASSLTGSVEGYTF.

CDR3 bases: TGTGCCAGCATCCCCCCCCCGCCAGCGGAGACCCAGTACTTC. Translating it yields CASIPPPPAETQYF. This sequence joins TRBV5-4 and TRBJ2-5; no clear D gene. Germline V gene sequence: CDR1 SGHNT, CDR2 YYREEE (reference sequence). The CDR3 contains 14 residues. The V and J ends lost 6 bases and 5 bases respectively, with 17 bases between them.

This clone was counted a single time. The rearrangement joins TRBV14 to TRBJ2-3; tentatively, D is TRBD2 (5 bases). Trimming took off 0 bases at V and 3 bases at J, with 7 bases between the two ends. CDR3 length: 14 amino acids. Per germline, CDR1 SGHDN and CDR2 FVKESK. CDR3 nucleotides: TGTGCCAGCAGCCAAGATGGAGGAACAGATACGCAGTATTTT. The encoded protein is CASSQDGGTDTQYF.

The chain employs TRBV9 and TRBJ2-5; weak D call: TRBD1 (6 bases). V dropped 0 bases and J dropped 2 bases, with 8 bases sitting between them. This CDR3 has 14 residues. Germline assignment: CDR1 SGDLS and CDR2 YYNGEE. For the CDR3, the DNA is TGTGCCAGCAGCGTAGGAGGGACACAAGAGACCCAGTACTTC. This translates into CASSVGGTQETQYF.

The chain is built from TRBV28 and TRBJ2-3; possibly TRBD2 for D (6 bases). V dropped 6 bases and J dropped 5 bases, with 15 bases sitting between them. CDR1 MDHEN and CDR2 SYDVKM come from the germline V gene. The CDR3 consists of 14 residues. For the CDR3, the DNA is TGTGCCAGCAGCTCAGGAGGGCTGGGAGATACGCAGTATTTT. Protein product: CASSSGGLGDTQYF.

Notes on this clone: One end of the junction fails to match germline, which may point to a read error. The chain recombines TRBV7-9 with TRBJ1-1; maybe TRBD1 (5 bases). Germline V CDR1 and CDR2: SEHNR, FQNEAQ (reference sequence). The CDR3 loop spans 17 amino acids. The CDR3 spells CSSSLGAGPTLNTEAFF. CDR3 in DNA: TGTTCCAGCAGCTTAGGGGCGGGTCCTACGTTGAACACTGAAGCTTTCTTT.

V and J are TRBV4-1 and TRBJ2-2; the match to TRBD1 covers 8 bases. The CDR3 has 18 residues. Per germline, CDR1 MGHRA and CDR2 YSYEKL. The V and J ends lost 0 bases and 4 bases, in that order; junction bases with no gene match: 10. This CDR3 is CASSQDSSGTGRTGELFF. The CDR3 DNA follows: TGCGCCAGCAGCCAAGATAGTTCCGGGACAGGACGCACCGGGGAGCTGTTTTTT.

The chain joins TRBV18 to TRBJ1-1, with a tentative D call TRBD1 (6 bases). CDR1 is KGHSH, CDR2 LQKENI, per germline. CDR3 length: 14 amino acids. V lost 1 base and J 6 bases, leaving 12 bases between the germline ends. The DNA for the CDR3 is TGTGCCAGCTCACCACGAACAGGGACGGCTGAAGCTTTCTTT. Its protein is CASSPRTGTAEAFF.